This TCR beta chain was identified in a study of Graves' ophthalmopathy and Graves' hyperthyroidism. Background on the study: Peripheral blood was gathered at first diagnosis, ahead of any treatment whatsoever.

This clonotype was seen only once. Its antigen remains unidentified. CDR1 is MNHEY, CDR2 SVGEGT, per germline. V lost 1 base and J 1 base, leaving 7 bases between the germline ends. The length of the CDR3 is 14 residues. As the template, RNA transcripts were used to amplify TCR beta CDR3 regions. In the first round, RT-PCR was carried out with HTBI primers, and a multiplex PCR formed the second round. TCRdb re-called the multiplex PCR reads with MiXCR, one entry per CDR3 protein. The sample has roughly 350,000 distinct CDR3 sequences, about 18% seen once. Study-wide points: Blood contained most expanded thyroid clonotypes exceeding 0.001 frequency.

The sample taken for sequencing was peripheral blood. The TCR originated in an adult woman with stable Graves' hyperthyroidism. The chain uses TRBV6-2 or TRBV6-3 and TRBJ2-5, with TRBD1 as a possible D gene (5 bases). This CDR3 is CASSYFDSQETQYF. In DNA, the CDR3 is TGTGCCAGCAGTTACTTTGACAGCCAAGAGACCCAGTACTTC.